This paragraph reports one TCR beta chain. CDR3 length equals 13 residues. The V end was cut by 10 bases, the J end by 3 bases, with 13 bases between. Germline values: CDR1 MDHEN, CDR2 SYDVKM. Profiled with immunoSEQ multiplex PCR; TCRdb holds only in-frame clones, not every one. The sample lists just over 20,000 clones, around three quarters occurring once. The source of the sample is a study of OX40 agonist ivuxolimab in advanced cancers. Background on the study: Patients took ivuxolimab, an agonistic anti-OX40 (CD134) antibody. Every patient in dose escalation had hepatocellular carcinoma, melanoma, renal cell or head and neck cancer. Partial responses were seen in three patients, one with hepatocellular carcinoma and two with cutaneous melanoma.

This chain uses TRBV28 with TRBJ2-4, with D hard to call. The receptor was isolated from an adult with an advanced solid tumor such as melanoma, head and neck, liver or kidney cancer. Sequencing was performed on CD4+ or CD8+ T cells sorted from blood, taken in a trial of the OX40 agonist ivuxolimab. CDR3 nucleotides: TGTGCCACCGGAAGGACGGACAAAAACATTCAGTACTTC. This translates into CATGRTDKNIQYF.